This T cell receptor beta chain is from a study of cytomegalovirus exposure and HLA in healthy donors. The PCR had 60 Vbeta and 13 Jbeta primers. The table came from immunoSEQ multiplex PCR; TCRdb's copy has only in-frame clones and leaves some out. This sample yields 200,000 to 250,000 clones, of which over 70% are seen a single time; 7% to 9% belongs to the top ten. Germline CDR1 is SGHRS and CDR2 is YFSETQ. The CDR3 is 15 residues long. The V and J ends lost 0 bases and 4 bases, in that order; junction bases with no gene match: 3. The chain combines TRBV5-1 with TRBJ2-3; 9 bases align to TRBD1. The source material was PBMCs. The clonotype comes from a woman in her fifties or sixties in good health and CMV-seropositive. The chain's CDR3 is CASSLDGTGPDTQYF. CDR3 DNA sequence: TGCGCCAGCAGCTTGGACGGGACAGGGCCAGATACGCAGTATTTT.